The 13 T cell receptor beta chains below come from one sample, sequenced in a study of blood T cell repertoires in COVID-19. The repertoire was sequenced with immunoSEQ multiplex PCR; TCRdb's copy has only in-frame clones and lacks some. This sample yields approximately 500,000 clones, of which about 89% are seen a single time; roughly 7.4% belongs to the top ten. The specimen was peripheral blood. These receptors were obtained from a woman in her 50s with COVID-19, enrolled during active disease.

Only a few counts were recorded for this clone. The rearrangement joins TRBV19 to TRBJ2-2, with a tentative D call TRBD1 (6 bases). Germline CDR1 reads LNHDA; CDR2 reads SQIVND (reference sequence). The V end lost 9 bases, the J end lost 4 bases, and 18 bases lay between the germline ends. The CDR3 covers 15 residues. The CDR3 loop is CASRQVTLLTGELFF. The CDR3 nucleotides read TGTGCCAGCCGACAGGTGACCCTACTCACCGGGGAGCTGTTTTTT.

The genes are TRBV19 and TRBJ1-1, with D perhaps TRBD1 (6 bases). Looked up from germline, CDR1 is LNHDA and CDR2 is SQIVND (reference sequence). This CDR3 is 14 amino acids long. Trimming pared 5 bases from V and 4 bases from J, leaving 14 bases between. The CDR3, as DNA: TGTGCCAGTAGTCCGGACAGTGATGCCACTGAAGCTTTCTTT. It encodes CASSPDSDATEAFF.

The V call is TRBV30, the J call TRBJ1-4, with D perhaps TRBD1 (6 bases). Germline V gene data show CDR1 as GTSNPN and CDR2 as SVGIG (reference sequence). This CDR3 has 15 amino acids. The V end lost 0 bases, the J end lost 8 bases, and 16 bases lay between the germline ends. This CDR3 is CAWSVGGGEMEKLFF. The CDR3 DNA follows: TGTGCCTGGAGTGTGGGGGGGGGCGAGATGGAAAAACTGTTTTTT. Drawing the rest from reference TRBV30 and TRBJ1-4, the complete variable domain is SQTIHQWPATLVQPVGSPLSLECTVEGTSNPNLYWYRQAAGRGLQLLFYSVGIGQISSEVPQNLSASRPQDRQFILSSKKLLLSDSGFYLCAWSVGGGEMEKLFFGSGTQLSVL.

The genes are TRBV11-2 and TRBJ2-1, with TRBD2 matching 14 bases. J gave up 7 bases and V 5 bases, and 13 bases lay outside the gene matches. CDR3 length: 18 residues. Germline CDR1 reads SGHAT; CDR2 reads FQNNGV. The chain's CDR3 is CASSTWGGRLAGGNEQFF. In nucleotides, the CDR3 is TGTGCCAGCAGCACCTGGGGTGGTCGACTAGCGGGGGGGAATGAGCAGTTCTTC. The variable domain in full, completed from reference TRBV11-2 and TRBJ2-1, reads EAGVAQSPRYKIIEKRQSVAFWCNPISGHATLYWYQQILGQGPKLLIQFQNNGVVDDSQLPKDRFSAERLKGVDSTLKIQPAKLEDSAVYLCASSTWGGRLAGGNEQFFGPGTRLTVL.

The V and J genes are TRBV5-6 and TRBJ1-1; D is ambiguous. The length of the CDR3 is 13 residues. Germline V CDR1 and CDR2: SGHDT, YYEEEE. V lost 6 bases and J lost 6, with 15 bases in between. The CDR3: CASTGGRGPEAFF. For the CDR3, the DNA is TGTGCCAGCACAGGCGGTCGAGGGCCTGAAGCTTTCTTT.

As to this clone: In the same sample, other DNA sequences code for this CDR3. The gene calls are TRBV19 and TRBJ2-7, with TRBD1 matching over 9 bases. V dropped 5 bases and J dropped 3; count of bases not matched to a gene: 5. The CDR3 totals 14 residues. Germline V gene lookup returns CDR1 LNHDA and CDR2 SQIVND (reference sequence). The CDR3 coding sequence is TGTGCCAGTAGTCCACGACAGGGGGACTACGAGCAGTACTTC. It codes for CASSPRQGDYEQYF.

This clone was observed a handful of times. CDR3 loop: CASSIDKGTENYGYTF. In DNA, the CDR3 is TGTGCCAGTAGTATAGATAAAGGGACAGAAAATTATGGCTACACCTTC. V usage is TRBV19 and J usage is TRBJ1-2; 7 nucleotides agree with TRBD1. V lost 0 bases and J lost 5; bases outside the gene matches: 9. The CDR3 consists of 16 residues. From germline, CDR1 is LNHDA and CDR2 SQIVND (reference sequence).

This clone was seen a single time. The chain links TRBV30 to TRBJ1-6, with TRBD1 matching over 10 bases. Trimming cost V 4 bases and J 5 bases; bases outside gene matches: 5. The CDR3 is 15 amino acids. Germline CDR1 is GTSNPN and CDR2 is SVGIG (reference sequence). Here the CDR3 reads CAWTQDRGNNSPLHF. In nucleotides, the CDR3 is TGTGCCTGGACGCAGGACAGGGGGAATAATTCACCCCTCCACTTT.

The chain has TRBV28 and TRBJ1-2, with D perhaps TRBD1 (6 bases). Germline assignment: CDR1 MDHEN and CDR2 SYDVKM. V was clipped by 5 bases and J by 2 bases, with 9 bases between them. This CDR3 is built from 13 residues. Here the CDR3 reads CASSPGQNYGYTF. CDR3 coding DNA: TGTGCCAGCAGTCCAGGACAGAACTATGGCTACACCTTC.

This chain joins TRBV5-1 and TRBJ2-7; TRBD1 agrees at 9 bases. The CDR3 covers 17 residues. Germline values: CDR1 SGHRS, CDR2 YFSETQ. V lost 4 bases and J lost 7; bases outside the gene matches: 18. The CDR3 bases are TGCGCCAGCAGCCAATTGGGACAGGGAGGGCGAGGGCCAGAGCAGTACTTC. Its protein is CASSQLGQGGRGPEQYF.

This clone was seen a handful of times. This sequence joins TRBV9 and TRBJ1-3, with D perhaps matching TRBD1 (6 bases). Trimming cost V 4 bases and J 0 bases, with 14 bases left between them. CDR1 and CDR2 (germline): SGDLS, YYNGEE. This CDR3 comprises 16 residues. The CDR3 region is CASSFRQALSGNTIYF. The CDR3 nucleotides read TGTGCCAGCAGCTTCAGACAGGCTCTCTCTGGAAACACCATATATTTT.

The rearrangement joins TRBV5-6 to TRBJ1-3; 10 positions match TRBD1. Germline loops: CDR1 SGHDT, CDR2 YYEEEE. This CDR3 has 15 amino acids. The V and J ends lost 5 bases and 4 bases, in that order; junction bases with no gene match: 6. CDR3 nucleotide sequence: TGTGCCAGCAGTACGGGGACAGGGGTCGGAAACACCATATATTTT. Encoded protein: CASSTGTGVGNTIYF.

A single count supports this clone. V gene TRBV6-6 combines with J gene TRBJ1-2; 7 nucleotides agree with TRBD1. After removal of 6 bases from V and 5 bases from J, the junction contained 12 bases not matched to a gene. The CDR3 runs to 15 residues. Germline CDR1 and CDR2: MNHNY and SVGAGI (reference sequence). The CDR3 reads CASRERLRDSYGYTF. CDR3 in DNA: TGTGCCAGCAGGGAGAGGCTCAGGGACAGTTATGGCTACACCTTC.